This T cell receptor beta chain derives from a study of vaccination effects on CD4 cells after COVID-19. Under the ViraFEST assay, PBMC were stimulated with viral peptide pools so that antigen-specific CD4+ T cells expanded. Sequencing was performed afterwards. Isolation of CD4+ T cells took place after about ten days of culture. Testing of the vaccine recipients showed negative nucleocapsid antibodies and no prior SARS-CoV-2 infection. A half-medium replacement with IL-2 medium was carried out on days 3 and 7. This clone was seen a single time. Its antigen remains unidentified. The CDR3 runs 16 residues. V dropped 4 bases and J dropped 1; count of bases not matched to a gene: 8. Germline CDR1 KGHDR, CDR2 SFDVKD. Produced via immunoSEQ multiplex PCR; TCRdb's table is partial and in-frame only. Among 55,000 to 80,000 clones, 80% were seen once, and the ten largest hold 12%.

This TCR came from a human donor who received a COVID-19 vaccine. The V call is TRBV24-1, the J call TRBJ2-5; 7 nucleotides line up with TRBD1. The sample consisted of CD4+ T cells from PBMCs cultured with SARS-CoV-2 spike peptides, taken before COVID-19 vaccination. CDR3 coding DNA: TGTGCCACCAGTGAGGCGACAGGGCGTACCCAAGAGACCCAGTACTTC. Translation gives CATSEATGRTQETQYF.